This T cell receptor beta chain was documented in a study of cytomegalovirus exposure and HLA in healthy donors. Study results and limitations: Segments of the TCR beta V type were, in most cases, productive about 90% or about 30% of the time in an earlier analysis. Versus the roughly 690-donor mean, an Asian-associated ancestry cluster reportedly showed fewer N-insertions in a later analysis.

Both 60 Vbeta primers and 13 Jbeta primers went into the PCR. Profiled with immunoSEQ multiplex PCR; TCRdb holds only in-frame clones, not every one. The sample includes about 160,000 clones, 80% of them seen just once. A note on this clone: Its cognate antigen is unknown.

The germline CDR1 and CDR2 sequences are WNHNN and SYGVQD (reference sequence). With 2 bases removed from V and 3 bases from J, the gap between germline ends came to 16 bases. The CDR3 covers 16 residues. Despite likely unrecorded immune exposures, the donors were nominally healthy at the time of sampling. Material for sequencing was PBMCs. The receptor's source is a man aged 18 to 30 in good health and CMV-seropositive. The rearrangement links TRBV10-1 to TRBJ1-1; D possibly corresponds to TRBD1 (6 bases). CDR3 DNA: TGCGCCAGCAGTGAGGCGAAGGGGGTGGGGGACACTGAAGCTTTCTTT. This gives the protein CASSEAKGVGDTEAFF.